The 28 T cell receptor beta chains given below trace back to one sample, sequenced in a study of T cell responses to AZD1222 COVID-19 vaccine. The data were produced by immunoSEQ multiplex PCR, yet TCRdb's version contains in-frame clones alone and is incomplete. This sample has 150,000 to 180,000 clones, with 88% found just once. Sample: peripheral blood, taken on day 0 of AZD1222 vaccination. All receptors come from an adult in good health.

The CDR3 DNA is TGTGCCAGCACCAAGGGACAGGATGGAACTGAGCCCCAGCATTTT. Its protein is CASTKGQDGTEPQHF. This rearrangement joins TRBV6-5 to TRBJ1-5, with 8 bases aligning to TRBD1. The CDR3 consists of 15 residues. J gave up 8 bases and V 7 bases, and 13 bases lay outside the gene matches. Per the germline V gene, CDR1 is MNHEY and CDR2 is SVGAGI.

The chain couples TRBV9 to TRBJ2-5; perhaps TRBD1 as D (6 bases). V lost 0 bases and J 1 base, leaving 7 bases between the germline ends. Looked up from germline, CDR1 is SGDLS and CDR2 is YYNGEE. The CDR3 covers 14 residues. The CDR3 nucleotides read TGTGCCAGCAGCGTAGCGGACAGCCAAGAGACCCAGTACTTC. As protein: CASSVADSQETQYF.

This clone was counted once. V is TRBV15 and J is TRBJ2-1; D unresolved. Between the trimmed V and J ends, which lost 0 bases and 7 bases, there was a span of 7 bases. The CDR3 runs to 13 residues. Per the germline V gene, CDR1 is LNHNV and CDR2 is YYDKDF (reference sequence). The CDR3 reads CATSRDPGNEQFF. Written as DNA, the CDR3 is TGTGCCACCAGCAGAGACCCGGGTAATGAGCAGTTCTTC.

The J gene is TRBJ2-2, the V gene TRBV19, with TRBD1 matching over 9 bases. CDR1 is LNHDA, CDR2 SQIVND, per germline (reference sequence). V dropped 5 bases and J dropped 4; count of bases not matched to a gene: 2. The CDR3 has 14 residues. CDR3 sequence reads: CASSHRGLTGELFF. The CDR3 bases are TGTGCCAGTAGTCACAGGGGGCTCACCGGGGAGCTGTTTTTT.

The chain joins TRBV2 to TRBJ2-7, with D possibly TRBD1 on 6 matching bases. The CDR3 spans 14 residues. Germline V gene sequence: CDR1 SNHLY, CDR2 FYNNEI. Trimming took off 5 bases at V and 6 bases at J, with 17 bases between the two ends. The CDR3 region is CASSPQGGFGEQYF. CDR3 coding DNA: TGTGCCAGCAGTCCACAAGGGGGTTTTGGCGAGCAGTACTTC.

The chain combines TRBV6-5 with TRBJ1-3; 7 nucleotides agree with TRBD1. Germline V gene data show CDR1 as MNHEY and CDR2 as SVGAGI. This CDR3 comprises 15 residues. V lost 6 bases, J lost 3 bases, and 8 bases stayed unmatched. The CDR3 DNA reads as TGTGCCAGCAGCGGACAGGCTGGGGTTGGAAACACCATATATTTT. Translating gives CASSGQAGVGNTIYF.

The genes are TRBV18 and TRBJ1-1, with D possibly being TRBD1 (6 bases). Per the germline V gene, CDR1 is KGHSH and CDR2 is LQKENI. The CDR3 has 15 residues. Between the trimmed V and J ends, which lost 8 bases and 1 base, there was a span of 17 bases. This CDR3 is CASHGVGATNTEAFF. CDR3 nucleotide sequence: TGTGCCAGCCACGGGGTGGGGGCTACGAACACTGAAGCTTTCTTT.

CDR3 bases: TGTGCCAGCAGCCAAGATATGAGGGAATACTCCTATGGCTACACCTTC. Encoded protein: CASSQDMREYSYGYTF. The rearrangement joins TRBV14 to TRBJ1-2; D not certain. V shed 0 bases and J shed 4 bases, with 15 bases lying between them. CDR1 is SGHDN and CDR2 is FVKESK in the germline V gene. The CDR3 has 16 amino acids.

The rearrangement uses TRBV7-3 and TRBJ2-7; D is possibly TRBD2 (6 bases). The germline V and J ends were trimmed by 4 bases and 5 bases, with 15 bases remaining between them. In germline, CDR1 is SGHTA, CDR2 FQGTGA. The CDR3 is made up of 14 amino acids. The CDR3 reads CASSSTGGEDEQYF. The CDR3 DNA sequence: TGTGCCAGCAGCTCCACCGGCGGGGAGGACGAGCAGTACTTC.

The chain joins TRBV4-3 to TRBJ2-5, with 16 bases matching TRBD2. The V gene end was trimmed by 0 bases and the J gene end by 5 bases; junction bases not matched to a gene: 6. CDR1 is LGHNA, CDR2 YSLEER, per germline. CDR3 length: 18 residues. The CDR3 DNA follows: TGCGCCAGCAGCCAAGAAACGCCGGGACTAGCGGGGGGGGAGACCCAGTACTTC. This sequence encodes CASSQETPGLAGGETQYF.

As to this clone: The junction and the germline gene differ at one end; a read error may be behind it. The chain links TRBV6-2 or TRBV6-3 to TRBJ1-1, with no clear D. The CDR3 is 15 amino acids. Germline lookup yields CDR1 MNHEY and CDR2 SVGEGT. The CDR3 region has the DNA TGTGCCAGCAGTTCGGTTTCACGAGGGAACCCTGAAGCTTTCTTT. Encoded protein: CASSSVSRGNPEAFF.

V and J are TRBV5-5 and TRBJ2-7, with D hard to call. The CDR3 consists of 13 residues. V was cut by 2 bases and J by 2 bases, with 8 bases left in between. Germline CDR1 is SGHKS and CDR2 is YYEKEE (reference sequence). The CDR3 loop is CASSFQAAYEQYF. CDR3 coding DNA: TGTGCCAGCAGCTTCCAGGCGGCCTACGAGCAGTACTTC.

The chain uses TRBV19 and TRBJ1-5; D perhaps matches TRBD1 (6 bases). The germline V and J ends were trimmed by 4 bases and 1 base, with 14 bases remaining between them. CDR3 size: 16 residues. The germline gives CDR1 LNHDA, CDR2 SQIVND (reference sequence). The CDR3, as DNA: TGTGCCAGTAGTAATGAGGGAAGGGGGAGCAATCAGCCCCAGCATTTT. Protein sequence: CASSNEGRGSNQPQHF.

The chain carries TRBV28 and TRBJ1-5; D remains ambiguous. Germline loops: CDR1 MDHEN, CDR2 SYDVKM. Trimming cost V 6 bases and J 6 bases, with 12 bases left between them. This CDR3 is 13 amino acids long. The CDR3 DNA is TGTGCCAGCAGATCCTGGAGCGGTCAGCCCCAGCATTTT. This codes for CASRSWSGQPQHF.

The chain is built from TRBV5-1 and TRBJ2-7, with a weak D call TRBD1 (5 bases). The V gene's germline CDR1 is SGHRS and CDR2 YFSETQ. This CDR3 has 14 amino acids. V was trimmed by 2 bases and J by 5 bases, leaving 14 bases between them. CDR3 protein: CASSFPDKSHEQYF. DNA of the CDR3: TGCGCCAGCAGCTTTCCGGACAAATCCCACGAGCAGTACTTC.

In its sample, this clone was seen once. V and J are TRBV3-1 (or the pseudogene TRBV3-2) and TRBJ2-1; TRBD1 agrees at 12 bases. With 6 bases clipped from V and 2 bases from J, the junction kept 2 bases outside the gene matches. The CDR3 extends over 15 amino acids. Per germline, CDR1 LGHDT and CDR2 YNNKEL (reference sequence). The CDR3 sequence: CASSRDRGPYNEQFF. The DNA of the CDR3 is TGTGCCAGCAGTCGGGACAGGGGGCCCTACAATGAGCAGTTCTTC.

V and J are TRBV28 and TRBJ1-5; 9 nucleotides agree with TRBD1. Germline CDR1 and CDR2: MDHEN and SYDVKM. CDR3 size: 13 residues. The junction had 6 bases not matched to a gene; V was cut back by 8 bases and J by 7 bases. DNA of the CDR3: TGTGCCAGCGGACAGGGGTTATGGCAGCCCCAGCATTTT. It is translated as CASGQGLWQPQHF. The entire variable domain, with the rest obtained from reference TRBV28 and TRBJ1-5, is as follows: DVKVTQSSRYLVKRTGEKVFLECVQDMDHENMFWYRQDPGLGLRLIYFSYDVKMKEKGDIPEGYSVSREKKERFSLILESASTNQTSMYLCASGQGLWQPQHFGDGTRLSIL.

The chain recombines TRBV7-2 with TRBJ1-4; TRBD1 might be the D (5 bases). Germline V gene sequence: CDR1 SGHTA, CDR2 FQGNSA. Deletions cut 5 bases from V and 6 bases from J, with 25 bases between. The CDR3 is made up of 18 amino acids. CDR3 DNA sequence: TGTGCCAGCAGCCCCGTCGTGGGGGGGAGTAGTGTATATGAAAAACTGTTTTTT. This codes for CASSPVVGGSSVYEKLFF.

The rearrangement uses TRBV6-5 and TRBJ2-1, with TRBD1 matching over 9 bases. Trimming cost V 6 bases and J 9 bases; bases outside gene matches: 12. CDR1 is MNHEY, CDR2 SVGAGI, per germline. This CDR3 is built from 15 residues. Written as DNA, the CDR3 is TGTGCCAGCAGGAGAACAGGGGGCACCCGGGGTGAGCAGTTCTTC. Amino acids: CASRRTGGTRGEQFF.

The CDR3 here is CASSYLSLGGTDTQYF. DNA for the CDR3: TGTGCCAGCAGTTACCTAAGCCTCGGGGGAACAGATACGCAGTATTTT. The chain combines TRBV6-2 or TRBV6-3 with TRBJ2-3; D possibly corresponds to TRBD2 (6 bases). The CDR3 contains 16 residues. V was clipped by 2 bases and J by 3 bases, with 15 bases between them. CDR1 and CDR2 from the germline V gene are MNHEY and SVGEGT.

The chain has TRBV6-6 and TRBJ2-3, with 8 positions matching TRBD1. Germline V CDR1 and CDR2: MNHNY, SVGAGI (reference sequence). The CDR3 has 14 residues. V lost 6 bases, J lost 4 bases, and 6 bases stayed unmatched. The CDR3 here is CASSDRGPPDTQYF. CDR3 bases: TGTGCCAGCAGCGACAGGGGTCCCCCAGATACGCAGTATTTT.

The CDR3 spells CASSPALVSPLHF. CDR3 nucleotides: TGTGCCAGCAGTCCCGCCCTGGTTTCACCCCTCCACTTT. The chain employs TRBV6-2 or TRBV6-3 and TRBJ1-6; no definite D call. CDR3 size: 13 residues. V gave up 5 bases and J gave up 9 bases, with 11 bases separating them. From germline, CDR1 is MNHEY and CDR2 SVGEGT.

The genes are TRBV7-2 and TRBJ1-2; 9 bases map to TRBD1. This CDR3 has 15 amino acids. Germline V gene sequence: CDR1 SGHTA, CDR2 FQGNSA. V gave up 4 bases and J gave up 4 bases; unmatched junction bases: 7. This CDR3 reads CASSSTGGAPYGYTF. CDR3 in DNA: TGTGCCAGCAGCTCAACAGGGGGCGCCCCCTATGGCTACACCTTC.

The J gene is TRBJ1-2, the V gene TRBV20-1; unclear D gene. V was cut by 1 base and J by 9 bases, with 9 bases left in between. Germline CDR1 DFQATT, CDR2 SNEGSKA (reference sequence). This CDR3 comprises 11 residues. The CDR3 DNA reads TGCAGTGCTAGAGCAGAGAATAGCTACACCTTC. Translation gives CSARAENSYTF.

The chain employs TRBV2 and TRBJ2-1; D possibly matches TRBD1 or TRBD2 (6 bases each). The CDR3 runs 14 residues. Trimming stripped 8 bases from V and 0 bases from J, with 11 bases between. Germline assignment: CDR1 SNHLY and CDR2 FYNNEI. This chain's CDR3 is CASVGGVSYNEQFF. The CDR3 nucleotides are TGTGCCAGCGTGGGGGGCGTCTCCTACAATGAGCAGTTCTTC.

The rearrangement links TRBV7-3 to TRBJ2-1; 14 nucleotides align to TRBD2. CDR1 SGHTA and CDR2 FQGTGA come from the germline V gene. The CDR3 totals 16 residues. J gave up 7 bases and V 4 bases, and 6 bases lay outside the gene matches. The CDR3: CASSWLGLAGVNEQFF. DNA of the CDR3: TGTGCCAGCAGCTGGTTGGGACTAGCGGGGGTGAATGAGCAGTTCTTC.

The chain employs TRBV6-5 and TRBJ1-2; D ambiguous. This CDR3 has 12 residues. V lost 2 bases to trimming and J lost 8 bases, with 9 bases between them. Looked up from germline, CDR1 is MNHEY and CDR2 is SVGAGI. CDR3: CASSYDGYGYTF. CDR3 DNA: TGTGCCAGCAGTTACGATGGGTACGGCTACACCTTC.

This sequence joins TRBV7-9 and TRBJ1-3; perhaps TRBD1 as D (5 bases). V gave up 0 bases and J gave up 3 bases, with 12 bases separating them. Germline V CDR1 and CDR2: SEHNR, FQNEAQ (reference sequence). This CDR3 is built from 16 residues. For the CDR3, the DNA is TGTGCCAGCAGCTTAGCGTTCAGGGTCCTTGGAAACACCATATATTTT. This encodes CASSLAFRVLGNTIYF. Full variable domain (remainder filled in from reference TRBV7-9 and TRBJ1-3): DTGVSQNPRHKITKRGQNVTFRCDPISEHNRLYWYRQTLGQGPEFLTYFQNEAQLEKSRLLSDRFSAERPKGSFSTLEIQRTEQGDSAMYLCASSLAFRVLGNTIYFGEGSWLTVV.